The source of this TCR beta chain is a study of blood T cell repertoires in COVID-19. Study overall: T cells, B-cell-depleted T cells, or PBMCs provided the cDNA or gDNA that served as material.

CDR3 length: 15 residues. Per germline, CDR1 MRHNA and CDR2 SNTAGT. J was trimmed by 8 bases and V by 3 bases; bases with no gene match: 12. Produced via immunoSEQ multiplex PCR; TCRdb's table is partial and in-frame only. The sample includes about 53,000 clones, just over 85% of them seen just once. This chain connects TRBV6-4 to TRBJ1-2, with TRBD1 identical over 7 bases. What was sequenced was peripheral blood. This clonotype originated in a man aged 65 to 85 with active COVID-19. Written as DNA, the CDR3 is TGTGCCAGCAGTGAGTCTCCCGACAGGGCCGGCGGCTACACCTTC. It specifies CASSESPDRAGGYTF.